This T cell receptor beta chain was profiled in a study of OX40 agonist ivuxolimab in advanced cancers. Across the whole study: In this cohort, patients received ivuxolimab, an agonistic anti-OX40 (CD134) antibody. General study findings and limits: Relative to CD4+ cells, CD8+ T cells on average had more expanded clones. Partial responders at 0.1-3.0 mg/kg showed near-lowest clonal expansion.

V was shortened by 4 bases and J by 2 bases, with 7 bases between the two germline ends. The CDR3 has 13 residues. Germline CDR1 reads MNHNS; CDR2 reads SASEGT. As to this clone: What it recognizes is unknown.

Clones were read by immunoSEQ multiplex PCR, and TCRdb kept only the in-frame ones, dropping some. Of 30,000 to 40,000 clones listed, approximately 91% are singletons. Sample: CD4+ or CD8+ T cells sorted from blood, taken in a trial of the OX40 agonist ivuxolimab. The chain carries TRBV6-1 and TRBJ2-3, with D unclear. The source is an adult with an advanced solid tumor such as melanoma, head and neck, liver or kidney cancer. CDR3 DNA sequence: TGTGCCAGCAGTGGGCCGAACACAGATACGCAGTATTTT. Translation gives CASSGPNTDTQYF.